This T cell receptor (beta chain) was sequenced during a study of radiation and T cells in renal cell carcinoma. Across the whole study: Nephrectomy followed 15 Gy stereotactic body radiation by 4 weeks.

Looked up from germline, CDR1 is SGHRS and CDR2 is YFSETQ. The trim removed 0 bases at V and 5 bases at J, leaving 6 bases unmatched. The CDR3 covers 16 residues. Generated by immunoSEQ multiplex PCR, the TCRdb table keeps only in-frame clones and is missing some. Of around 130,000 clones listed, approximately 90% are singletons. This sample's time point: blood 2 weeks post-SBRT. Treatment of the sample: 15 Gy SBRT to primary tumor, nephrectomy 4 weeks later. The J gene is TRBJ2-5, the V gene TRBV5-1; 11 positions match TRBD2. Material: blood, obtained from a patient whose treatment included radiotherapy and nephrectomy. The TCR comes from a woman in her 70s with renal cell carcinoma. CDR3 nucleotides: TGCGCCAGCAGCTTGGGTAGCGGGGGGGCCTCCGAGACCCAGTACTTC. This codes for CASSLGSGGASETQYF. Supplemented by reference TRBV5-1 and TRBJ2-5, the full variable domain reads KAGVTQTPRYLIKTRGQQVTLSCSPISGHRSVSWYQQTPGQGLQFLFEYFSETQRNKGNFPGRFSGRQFSNSRSEMNVSTLELGDSALYLCASSLGSGGASETQYFGPGTRLLVL.